Detailed here is one TCR beta chain. This clone was counted a single time. Its antigen is not yet known. No per-base quality is available; no much larger clone lies one base away. This CDR3 is also generated by other DNA sequences in the sample. These data come from a study of shared clonotypes between healthy human individuals (dated by TCRdb to 2018 to 2021). A note on the overall study: The cohort included three men and a couple of women between 18 and 49 years of age. For each donor, three plates each were used for CD4 naive and CD4 memory, two plates were used for CD8 naive, and one plate was used for CD8 memory. To increase sequencing depth and limit assay-specific biases, TCR repertoire library preparation and sequencing were carried out by different laboratories using diverse techniques. Per donor, leukapheresis produced somewhere between about 0.9 and 9 billion PBMCs. To estimate repertoire size and how much clonotypes are shared between individuals, the study performed deep sequencing of blood TCR repertoires from a handful of healthy adults. What the study reported, not specific to this receptor: Based on pairwise subsampling, the degree of clonotype sharing among donors was expected to be affected by sequencing depth. Roughly 5% of naive CD4, 3% to 4% of naive CD8, 2.3% of memory CD4, and less than 0.45% of memory CD8 clonotypes were shared across several donors. Naive subsets generally had larger estimated clonotype richness than memory subsets. The small number of donors limited the genetic and exposure-history diversity represented. Sampling was restricted to blood, and TCR repertoires in tissue are likely to differ from TCR repertoires in blood. Higher generation probabilities were observed for clonotypes shared by all four sorted-subset donors than for non-shared clonotypes. Rarefaction of sorted-subset datasets indicated incomplete sequencing despite the large sequencing depth.

CDR1 and CDR2 (DFQATT, SNEGSKA) derive from the germline V gene (reference sequence). V lost 5 bases and J lost 4 bases; the stretch between them is 7 bases long. The CDR3 contains 11 residues, cysteine and phenylalanine counted. CDR3 DNA only is kept here, 33 bases in frame from base 1. TCR CDR3 regions were amplified from genomic DNA by multiplex PCR using the deep immunoSEQ assay. For each cell subset, the extracted genomic DNA was distributed evenly across all wells of several immunoSEQ 96-well plates, and each plate served as one replicate. For sorted subsets, each replicate PCR was loaded with around 200 ng genomic DNA, equivalent to 32,000 or so T cell genomes. Purified libraries were measured with a Qubit 3.0 fluorometer, size-checked on a Bioanalyzer 2100, and measured again with the KAPA Library Quantification kit. Every immunoSEQ 96-well plate was sequenced on a separate single-read 150-cycle Illumina NextSeq 550 flow cell. For the original study's pipeline: The immunoSEQ output contained only junctional sequences without quality scores, so filtering could not match that applied to full-length reads. To assign V/J genes and CDR3, sequences were annotated using PyIR, a Python wrapper for IgBLAST v1.9, with IMGT germline references. Any read was removed if the V/J assignment was weak (E-value above 1e-6), the CDR3 was missing, or the read contained stop codons, out-of-frame junctions, or ambiguous translated residues. V3J clonotypes were defined by identical inferred V gene, J gene, and CDR3 amino acid sequence. Percentage overlap between repertoires was calculated by dividing the number of shared unique clonotypes by the size of the smaller repertoire. Three approaches were used to assess repertoire richness: RTK rarefaction, the Chao1 estimator, and Recon v2.1 estimates of unobserved clonotypes. For all TCRbeta clonotypes obtained by the gDNA method from several donors, generation probabilities were computed with OLGA. TCRdb mirrors the immuneACCESS table, restricted to in-frame sequences. Some clones are absent from its copies; in checked studies, under half trace to an unresolved V gene, and the reason for the others is unknown. V and J calls and clone size come straight from that table; D and trimming were deduced from the DNA. For this sample the table gives about 1,500,000 clones, of which roughly 96% were detected only once. The ten largest clonotypes hold over 1% of the sample.

Healthy HIV-negative adults with no recently reported acute infections or vaccinations were included as donors. Every donor was a Caucasian adult living in Nashville, Tennessee, USA. CD4+ T cells were enriched by magnetic negative selection, after which naive cells were positively selected on CD45RA and the negative fraction was taken as the memory subset. After blood collection by leukapheresis, PBMCs were isolated using Ficoll-Histopaque density gradient centrifugation and then cryopreserved in the vapor phase of liquid nitrogen. Purity and quantity of every magnetically sorted T cell population were checked by analytical flow cytometry. Genomic DNA was isolated from each sorted fraction and quantified by UV absorbance on a Nanodrop 2000c.

The chain links TRBV20-1 with TRBJ2-3, with the D gene not confidently named. The source material was naive CD4+ T cells sorted from blood. Read against the paper, the sample's cell subset or site label means: CD45RA+ positively selected. This sequence originates from a man under 40 in good health. The CDR3 region has the sequence CSASSADTQYF. The sequenced DNA: TGCAGTGCTTCCTCGGCAGATACGCAGTATTTT.